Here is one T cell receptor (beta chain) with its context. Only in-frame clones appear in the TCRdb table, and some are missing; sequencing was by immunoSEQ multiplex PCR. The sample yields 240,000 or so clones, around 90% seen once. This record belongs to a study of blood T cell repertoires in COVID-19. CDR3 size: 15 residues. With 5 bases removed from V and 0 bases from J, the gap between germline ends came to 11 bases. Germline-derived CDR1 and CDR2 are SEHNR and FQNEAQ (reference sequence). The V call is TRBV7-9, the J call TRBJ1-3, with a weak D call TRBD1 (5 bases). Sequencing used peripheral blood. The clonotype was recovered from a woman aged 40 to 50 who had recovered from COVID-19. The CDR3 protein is CASSPGGNSGNTIYF. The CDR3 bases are TGTGCCAGCAGCCCCGGGGGGAACTCTGGAAACACCATATATTTT.